Described below is a single TCR beta chain sequence and its context. The data derive from a study of graft-versus-host responses after intestinal transplantation. Sequencing was performed with immunoSEQ multiplex PCR; in TCRdb, only in-frame clones are kept and a portion is missing. Of around 40,000 clones detected, around 83% appear once; the ten largest clones hold about 3.5%. This CDR3 has 16 amino acids. Germline assignment: CDR1 MNHEY and CDR2 SMNVEV (reference sequence). Trimming removed 6 bases from V and 5 bases from J, with 22 bases in between. Specimen: PBMCs, collected more than 950 days after transplant. The source is a human patient who received an intestinal transplant, so some T cells may come from the graft donor. The rearrangement joins TRBV27 to TRBJ1-2; D unresolved. The CDR3 DNA follows: TGTGCCAGCAGCAGTTTGAGGTCCTTCGGGAGGTATGGCTACACCTTC. This gives the protein CASSSLRSFGRYGYTF.